This passage covers 13 T cell receptor beta chains from one sample sequenced in a study of blood T cell repertoires in COVID-19 (dated by TCRdb to between 2020 and 2021). The library came from the immunoSEQ multiplex PCR assay. What TCRdb holds here is the immuneACCESS table cut down to in-frame rearrangements. Part of the clones is not present; checked against another copy, under half of the missing clones reflect an unresolved V gene, and the others are unexplained. This sample holds about 270,000 clones; 85% to 90% were observed only once. Together, the top ten hold under 2.5% of the sample. The material sequenced was PBMCs or T cells enriched from blood (not recorded which). The source of these receptors is an older woman who had recovered from COVID-19.

This chain links TRBV30 with TRBJ2-3; 8 nucleotides agree with TRBD2. Germline values: CDR1 GTSNPN, CDR2 SVGIG (reference sequence). J lost 14 bases, V lost 5 bases, and 12 bases had no gene match. The CDR3 has 12 residues. The CDR3: CAWGTSSLGGYF. The CDR3 DNA follows: TGTGCCTGGGGGACTAGTTCCCTTGGAGGGTATTTT.

This chain connects TRBV19 to TRBJ1-2; 7 nucleotides match TRBD1. Germline V gene sequence: CDR1 LNHDA, CDR2 SQIVND (reference sequence). The J segment lost 1 base and the V segment lost 3 bases, leaving 17 bases of the junction unmatched. This CDR3 is 19 amino acids long. Here the CDR3 DNA reads TGTGCCAGTAGTATCGTTTTACCCAGGACAGGTGGGGTTAACTATGGCTACACCTTC. Translating gives CASSIVLPRTGGVNYGYTF.

This clone was detected a few times. This rearrangement joins TRBV9 to TRBJ1-1, with D tentatively TRBD1 (5 bases). V gave up 3 bases and J gave up 5 bases, with 14 bases separating them. Germline CDR1 is SGDLS and CDR2 is YYNGEE. The CDR3 has 14 amino acids. CDR3 sequence: CASSAGGVETEAFF. In DNA form, the CDR3 reads TGTGCCAGCAGCGCCGGGGGGGTCGAAACTGAAGCTTTCTTT.

The chain is built from TRBV4-2 and TRBJ2-3; D perhaps matches TRBD2 (5 bases). Germline assignment: CDR1 LGHNA and CDR2 YNFKEQ. V was clipped by 4 bases and J by 3 bases, with 8 bases between them. The CDR3 is 13 residues long. CDR3 amino acids: CASSRTFTDTQYF. DNA for the CDR3: TGTGCCAGCAGCCGGACTTTTACAGATACGCAGTATTTT.

The rearrangement uses TRBV10-3 and TRBJ2-7; 7 bases map to TRBD1. Germline lookup yields CDR1 ENHRY and CDR2 SYGVKD. CDR3 length: 14 amino acids. V lost 6 bases to trimming and J lost 2 bases; unmatched junction nucleotides: 7. The CDR3 sequence is CAIRVQGTPYEQYF. The CDR3 DNA is TGTGCCATCAGAGTACAGGGGACACCCTACGAGCAGTACTTC.

The J gene is TRBJ2-1, the V gene TRBV27; D is unclear. Trimming cost V 3 bases and J 12 bases, with 9 bases left between them. Germline V gene lookup returns CDR1 MNHEY and CDR2 SMNVEV (reference sequence). This CDR3 comprises 11 residues. The CDR3 loop reads CASSFGSMQFF. CDR3 DNA sequence: TGTGCCAGCAGTTTTGGTAGCATGCAGTTCTTC.

The chain couples TRBV7-2 to TRBJ2-2; 11 bases are shared with TRBD1. The CDR3 runs to 18 residues. After removal of 2 bases from V and 5 bases from J, the junction contained 10 bases not matched to a gene. Germline lookup yields CDR1 SGHTA and CDR2 FQGNSA. The chain's CDR3 is CASSLLRGQGAGTGELFF. The CDR3 DNA follows: TGTGCCAGCAGCTTACTACGCGGACAGGGGGCGGGAACCGGGGAGCTGTTTTTT.

This chain uses TRBV4-1 with TRBJ1-3, with 7 bases identical to TRBD1. After removal of 5 bases from V and 3 bases from J, the junction contained 10 bases not matched to a gene. CDR3 size: 16 residues. Germline V gene data show CDR1 as MGHRA and CDR2 as YSYEKL. The CDR3 loop is CASSAIGRGDGNTIYF. Written as DNA, the CDR3 is TGCGCCAGCAGCGCTATAGGCAGGGGGGATGGAAACACCATATATTTT.

The chain carries TRBV10-3 and TRBJ1-2, with 7 bases fitting TRBD1. V was clipped by 6 bases and J by 4 bases; unmatched bases: 17. The CDR3 has 17 residues. The germline V gene has CDR1 ENHRY and CDR2 SYGVKD. The CDR3 nucleotides are TGTGCCATCAGGGCCACCGGGACAGCCCCCATCGGCTATGGCTACACCTTC. Translating gives CAIRATGTAPIGYGYTF.

The chain joins TRBV28 to TRBJ2-1, with 8 bases that match TRBD2. CDR3 length: 18 amino acids. Germline V CDR1 and CDR2: MDHEN, SYDVKM. V gave up 5 bases and J gave up 5 bases; unmatched junction bases: 17. CDR3 DNA: TGTGCCAGCAGTCAAGCCCACCGAACTAGCGGCCCTCACAATGAGCAGTTCTTC. Amino acid sequence: CASSQAHRTSGPHNEQFF.

This rearrangement joins TRBV18 to TRBJ1-4; D gene uncertain. The CDR3 runs 15 residues. Trimming stripped 6 bases from V and 4 bases from J, with 15 bases between. Germline V CDR1 and CDR2: KGHSH, LQKENI. The chain's CDR3 is CASSRGQGINEKLFF. CDR3 nucleotide sequence: TGTGCCAGCTCGCGCGGGCAAGGAATTAATGAAAAACTGTTTTTT.

The chain joins TRBV5-1 to TRBJ1-6; TRBD1 agrees at 7 bases. The CDR3 loop spans 15 amino acids. Germline values: CDR1 SGHRS, CDR2 YFSETQ. V trimming: 5 bases; J trimming: 2 bases; junction bases outside the gene matches: 4. DNA for the CDR3: TGCGCCAGCAGAGAGGGGACAGCCTATAATTCACCCCTCCACTTT. Its protein product is CASREGTAYNSPLHF.

The gene calls are TRBV30 and TRBJ1-1, with D unresolved. The V gene's germline CDR1 is GTSNPN and CDR2 SVGIG (reference sequence). The length of the CDR3 is 12 residues. The V and J ends lost 1 base and 10 bases respectively, with 13 bases between them. The CDR3 DNA reads TGTGCCTGGAGTGGGAGGAGGGCAGGAGCTTTCTTT. It codes for CAWSGRRAGAFF.